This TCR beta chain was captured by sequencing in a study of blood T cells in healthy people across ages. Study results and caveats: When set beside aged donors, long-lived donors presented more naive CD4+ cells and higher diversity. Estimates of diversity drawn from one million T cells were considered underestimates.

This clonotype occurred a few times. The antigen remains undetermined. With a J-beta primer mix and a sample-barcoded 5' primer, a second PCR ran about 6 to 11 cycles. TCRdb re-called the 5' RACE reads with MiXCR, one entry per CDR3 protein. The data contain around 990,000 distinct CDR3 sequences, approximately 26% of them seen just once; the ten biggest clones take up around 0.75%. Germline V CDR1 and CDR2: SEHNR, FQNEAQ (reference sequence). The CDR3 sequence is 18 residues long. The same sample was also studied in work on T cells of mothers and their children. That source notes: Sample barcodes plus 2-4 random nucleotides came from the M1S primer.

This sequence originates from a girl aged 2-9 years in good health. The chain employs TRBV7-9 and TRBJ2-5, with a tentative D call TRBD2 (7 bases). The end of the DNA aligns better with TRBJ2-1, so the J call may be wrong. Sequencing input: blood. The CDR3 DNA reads TGTGCCAGCAGCTCCCAGGCCCGGGGGGCTTTGGCCAACAATGAGCAGTTCTTC. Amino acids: CASSSQARGALANNEQFF.